This TCR beta chain was found in a study of cytomegalovirus exposure and HLA in healthy donors. This clone has a single count. What it binds is unknown. Only in-frame clones appear in the TCRdb table, and some are missing; sequencing was by immunoSEQ multiplex PCR. The sample lists about 150,000 clones, about 94% seen once, with over 1.5% in the top ten. The CDR3 has 14 residues. V shed 1 base and J shed 7 bases, with 14 bases lying between them. Germline CDR1 is SGHTA and CDR2 is FQGNSA. Study-level points and caveats: The study labeled 180 or so TCR beta chains cytomegalovirus-associated. Clusters of TCRs from the first cohort tended to co-occur in the 120 validation repertoires (as a later analysis found).

The sequencing sample was made of PBMCs. The sequence was collected from a man aged 18 to 29 in good health and CMV-seropositive. This chain connects TRBV7-2 to TRBJ2-7, with D possibly matching TRBD2 (5 bases). The CDR3 is CASSLELEIREQYF. The DNA for the CDR3 is TGTGCCAGCAGCTTAGAACTAGAAATACGTGAGCAGTACTTC. The whole variable domain, filled in from reference TRBV7-2 and TRBJ2-7, reads GAGVSQSPSNKVTEKGKDVELRCDPISGHTALYWYRQSLGQGLEFLIYFQGNSAPDKSGLPSDRFSAERTGGSVSTLTIQRTQQEDSAVYLCASSLELEIREQYFGPGTRLTVT.